This TCR beta chain was identified during a study of cytomegalovirus exposure and HLA in healthy donors. Overall study context: Among approximately 390 genotyped donors, around 81% fell in the Caucasian-associated ancestry cluster. Notes on the study in general: Association with HLA alleles at 0.05 false discovery rate was found for 15,000 or so TCR beta sequences in a later analysis. Rare TCR sequences predominated, though certain public TCRs were found in many donors. CMV antigen specificity of three CMV-associated chains was confirmed in vitro.

In regard to this clone: Its antigen is currently unknown.

PCR amplification relied on 60 Vbeta primers (plus 13 Jbeta primers). Assay used: immunoSEQ multiplex PCR; TCRdb lists only in-frame clones, some missing. The sample's table shows around 53,000 clones. The sample comprised PBMCs. This sequence originates from a woman in her twenties or thirties in good health and CMV-seropositive.

DNA for the CDR3: TGTGCCAGCTCACCCCCTTACAGGGAGACCCAGTACTTC. Protein product: CASSPPYRETQYF. The genes are TRBV18 and TRBJ2-5; the D gene is possibly TRBD1 (5 bases). Germline values: CDR1 KGHSH, CDR2 LQKENI. The CDR3 sequence is 13 residues long. The V end was cut by 3 bases, the J end by 5 bases, with 10 bases between.